This T cell receptor (beta chain) was captured by sequencing in a study of T cells expressing NK-cell markers. For the study at large: In sorted CD3+CD56+NKG2C+, CD3+CD56+NKG2C- and CD3+CD56-NKG2C+ T cells, TCR beta repertoires were obtained.

The CDR3 contains 18 residues. CDR1 and CDR2 (germline): LGHDT, YNNKEL (reference sequence). General study points: Each of roughly 6 donors carried dominant NKG2C+ clonotypes accounting for about 1.0-8% of CD8+ T cells. Dominance of the CD3+CD56-NKG2C+ fraction by these clonotypes also held in several donors.

Using the 5' RACE reads, TCRdb records one entry per CDR3 protein without DNA. This table lists about 370,000 distinct CDR3 sequences. Concerning this clonotype: Its matching antigen is unknown.

Sequencing was performed on blood T cells: a sorted CD56 or NKG2C T cell subset, CD4+ or CD8+ T cells, or bulk PBMC T cells (not recorded which). The origin of this receptor is a woman aged 50 to 65 in good health. V gene TRBV3-1 combines with J gene TRBJ2-1; the TCRdb D gene call, TRBD2, has no DNA to confirm it. This CDR3 reads CASSHIMGVAGLYNEQFF.